This TCR beta chain was obtained from a study of blood T cells in healthy people across ages. The trim removed 3 bases at V and 7 bases at J, leaving 11 bases unmatched. The CDR3 loop spans 17 amino acids. Germline CDR1 reads MNHEY; CDR2 reads SVGAGI. Study observations and caveats: The fall in TCR beta diversity per million T cells was roughly linear with age. TCR beta diversity tracked closely with naive T cell percentage. Relative to aged donors, long-lived donors carried more naive CD4+ cells and displayed higher diversity.

A second PCR, run for 7 to 11 cycles, used a sample-barcoded 5' primer plus a J-beta primer mix. TCRdb called the 5' RACE reads again in MiXCR, with one record for every CDR3 protein. The data hold some 710,000 distinct CDR3 sequences, with around 50% observed a single time. This clonotype was seen once. The antigen is unknown. The material sequenced was blood. The chain combines TRBV6-5 with TRBJ2-2; 10 nucleotides line up with TRBD2. The TCR was taken from an elderly man in good health. The CDR3 region has the DNA TGTGCCAGCAGTTATTCGCCTAGCGGGGGAGTTAGCGGGGAGCTGTTTTTT. Protein sequence: CASSYSPSGGVSGELFF.